The following is a TCR beta chain sequence with its context. V lost 3 bases, J lost 3 bases, and 6 bases stayed unmatched. Germline CDR1 reads MNHNS; CDR2 reads SASEGT. There are 15 residues in the CDR3. These data belong to a study of T cells in Graves' hyperthyroidism and ophthalmopathy. Amplified regions were TCR beta CDR3 sequences from RNA transcripts. RT-PCR in the first round (using the HTBI primer set) targeted the TCR CDR3. TCRdb re-called the multiplex PCR reads through MiXCR, storing one row per CDR3 protein. Found here are some 92,000 distinct CDR3 sequences, approximately 40% of them singletons; the top ten hold roughly a tenth.

Input material: peripheral blood or thyroid tissue (not recorded which). J is TRBJ2-7 and V is TRBV6-1; 9 bases align to TRBD1. This clonotype was obtained from a woman aged 25 to 39 with Graves' hyperthyroidism. The CDR3 region has the DNA TGTGCCAGCAGTGAGACGGGACAGGGAAACTACGAGCAGTACTTC. It translates to CASSETGQGNYEQYF.